This T cell receptor beta chain stems from a study of CD8+CD57+ T cells in acquired aplastic anemia. Study as a whole: DNA recovered from sorted CD4+ and CD8+ cells had a mean of about 3 ug.

All patients picked for sequencing had shown, by flow cytometry, an expansion of CD8+CD57+ cells. Template material for TCR beta VDJ and CDR3 profiling consisted of genomic DNA. Using its own MiXCR run on the reads, TCRdb lists one record per CDR3 protein. The sample has 200,000 to 250,000 distinct CDR3 sequences, 65% seen once; the top ten hold around 60%. The receptor was isolated from a human donor with aplastic anemia. What was sequenced was sorted CD4+, CD8+, or CD8+CD57+ T cells (not recorded which) from PBMCs.

CDR3 nucleotides: TGCAGTGCTAGAGATCTCGAAGGGGGACAGACCCAGTACTTC. Translation: CSARDLEGGQTQYF. The gene calls are TRBV20-1 and TRBJ2-5; TRBD1 might be the D (6 bases). Per the germline V gene, CDR1 is DFQATT and CDR2 is SNEGSKA (reference sequence). Between the trimmed V and J ends, which lost 0 bases and 6 bases, there was a span of 14 bases. This CDR3 spans 14 amino acids.